Detailed here is one TCR beta chain. This CDR3 region has 14 residues. CDR1 is KGHSH, CDR2 LQKENI, per germline. Trimming removed 3 bases from V and 8 bases from J; junction bases left unmatched: 9. Generated by immunoSEQ multiplex PCR, the TCRdb table keeps only in-frame clones and is missing some. Here the sample spans roughly 98,000 clones, approximately 93% being singletons. These data originate in a study of control samples from healthy donors and cancer patients. The material sequenced was blood. This chain connects TRBV18 to TRBJ1-2; TRBD1 aligns across 7 bases. The clonotype originates from a man aged 18 to 30 in good health. DNA for the CDR3: TGTGCCAGCTCACCCGGGGACAGTGGGGACGGCTACACCTTC. As protein: CASSPGDSGDGYTF.